This TCR beta chain was documented in a study of cytomegalovirus exposure and HLA in healthy donors (dated by TCRdb to 2016 to 2017). Study-level background: An earlier analysis of about 530 of the donors reported approximately 260 Gb of sequence data and 117 million unique TCR beta sequences obtained from around 190 million T cells. About 280 gigabases of sequencing data and tens of millions of unique TCR sequences made up an early release that covered under 750 HLA-typed donors. Of the 300 to 450 genotyped donors, approximately 83% fell in the genetic ancestry cluster associated with self-reported Caucasian donors. The study aimed to test whether signatures of past pathogen exposure could be identified by cataloging public T cell receptors. The T cell repertoires of around 670 subjects were profiled by immunosequencing and related to cytomegalovirus serostatus. In addition to the first cohort of approximately 670 subjects, a separate validation cohort of 100 to 150 different subjects was used. To predict cytomegalovirus infection status, the study brought together high-throughput TCR immunosequencing, statistical association of individual TCRs with disease status, and machine learning. In a later analysis, previously published TCR beta repertoires from 670 or so donors were re-analyzed and high-resolution HLA genotyping was added so that TCR occurrence patterns could be studied. Rather than drawing on any new phenotypic data, the later analysis identified candidate immune exposures from TCR beta sequences and the way those sequences occurred across donors. An earlier analysis of around 580 of the donors used high-throughput TCR beta sequencing to judge whether each TCR beta V gene segment behaved as functional or pseudogenic. Donor age, sex, ethnicity and CMV serostatus were compiled alongside the repertoire data. A later genetic analysis took genome-wide SNP genotypes for about three fifths of the 666 donors and used that subset as a discovery cohort. Every repertoire in the discovery cohort had been generated on one and the same sequencing platform. HLA typing included class I and class II loci at four-digit resolution. Typing coverage varied by locus: about 620-630 donors for A, B, C, DRB1 and DQB1; some 520 for DQA1; about 570 for DPA1; under 490 for DPB1. Because of strong linkage in the cohort, a handful of DR-DQ haplotypes were treated as single units for association and clustering. Among under 450 genotyped donors of the cohort, an average of roughly 240,000 unique TCR beta nucleotide sequences were sequenced per donor, around 18% of them non-productive. What the authors observed across the whole study: A later analysis reported that several top co-occurrence clusters appeared linked to parvovirus B19, influenza, CMV and Epstein-Barr virus. Most CMV-associated TCR beta chains appeared to be HLA-restricted in a later analysis, and the HLA associations seemed to be driven largely by CMV exposure. Because the 87-base-pair reads could not distinguish some IMGT-functional V segments, including TRBV6-2 and TRBV6-3, those segments were excluded. An earlier analysis of approximately 530 of the donors showed that most TCR beta V segments appeared in productive rearrangements either about 87% or about 30% of the time, which broadly matched IMGT annotations. Compared with the approximately 710-donor mean, donors in an Asian-associated ancestry cluster had fewer N-insertions in productive TCRs, according to a later genetic analysis. A cluster of highly shared sequence variants was judged likely to be a technical artifact of the sequencing pipeline. In a later analysis, the rate of TCR association differed among HLA loci, with DRB1 alleles having the most associated TCRs and HLA-C alleles having the fewest. Strong co-occurrence of HLA alleles, especially DR and DQ, made assigning TCR associations to individual alleles difficult. Roughly uniform sequencing depth across donors was assumed in presence/absence analyses, although this assumption may not hold. Most TCR sequences were observed very rarely across donors, whereas some public TCRs were present in many individuals. A further reported finding was that TCR beta sequences accurately predicted the HLA-A and HLA-B alleles for most subjects in the first cohort. Because some donors lacked HLA typing at each locus, the association tests relied only on the typed subset. In this cohort, only TCR beta chains were sequenced, and detectable features were limited by the absence of alpha or paired-chain data. The classifier was reported to diagnose cytomegalovirus status with high specificity and sensitivity in both the original and validation cohorts. Linkage disequilibrium might explain the correlated functional status among segregating V segments, but an unknown experimental factor could not be excluded. In vitro tests confirmed that three of the cytomegalovirus-associated TCR beta chains recognize cytomegalovirus antigens. The study listed 150 to 200 TCR beta chains as associated with cytomegalovirus. In a later analysis, around 17,000 TCR beta sequences were associated with specific HLA alleles at a false discovery rate of 0.05. V-gene and J-gene trimming of TCR beta chains was associated with a missense DCLRE1C variant in a later genetic analysis, and the association was replicated in an independent cohort. In a later analysis, HLA-associated TCR beta chains showed more clonal expansion and lower generation probabilities than non-associated chains that were equally common. According to the authors, the approach could potentially be generalized to other disease states and immunological phenotypes. Because counts were too low, about 18 rarely observed V segments, including chromosome 9 orphons, were excluded from the earlier analysis of 587 of the donors. CMV serostatus was the only immune exposure information available for the cohort.

The cohort consisted of 666 healthy bone marrow donors. At the time of sampling, all cohort members were nominally healthy, though unrecorded immune exposures were likely present. The donor was CMV seronegative and was included in the group of 352 seronegative cohort members. A peripheral blood sample was provided by each donor, and peripheral blood mononuclear cells were used for TCR beta sequencing. Genomic DNA extraction from the blood cell samples was performed with the Qiagen DNeasy Blood Extraction Kit. In the case of this clone: The antigen it recognizes is unknown. Qualities for individual bases were not recorded, and no much larger clone is one base off.

The cysteine opens and the phenylalanine closes a CDR3 of 17 amino acids. Just CDR3 DNA is preserved here, 51 bases in frame from base 1. Trimming takes 1 base from V and 0 bases from J, and the germline ends sit 13 bases apart. CDR1 and CDR2 are read off the germline V gene as SGHVS and FQNEAQ. Library preparation was by the immunoSEQ multiplex PCR assay. For the multiplex PCR, a mixture combining 60 forward primers for TCR Vbeta segments and 13 reverse primers for TCR Jbeta segments was used. The CDR3 region of rearranged TCR beta genes was amplified from genomic DNA by a multiplex PCR assay. On the Illumina HiSeq System, the amplified TCR beta libraries were sequenced as 87-base-pair reads. The paper's data handling went like this. A later analysis tallied around 80 million unique TCR beta chains across the 640 or so repertoires, and about 10 million of those chains were shared by two or more donors. Raw reads were error-corrected and collapsed into unique sequences with a nearest-neighbor algorithm that merged closely related sequences to remove PCR and sequencing errors. CDR3 sequences were aligned to IMGT reference sequences to assign V, D and J gene segments. For a sequence to be retained, a match of at least six nucleotides to both a V gene segment and a J gene segment was required. A rearrangement counted as productive if the CDR3 had no stop codons and remained in frame with V and J, and every other rearrangement counted as non-productive. CDR3 was defined by IMGT convention, running from the second conserved V-encoded cysteine to the conserved J-encoded phenylalanine. In an earlier analysis of 550 to 650 of the donors, sequences lacking an unambiguous match to a single V gene segment were excluded. An earlier analysis of fewer than 750 of the donors classified V segments as functional when productive rearrangements were above 56.7% and as segregating when the standard deviation between donors was above 5%. To diagnose cytomegalovirus status from the catalog of TCR beta chain sequences, a statistical classification framework was built. In a later analysis, V and J genes were assigned by comparing TCR nucleotide sequences against IMGT/GENE-DB human TR gene sequences. The TCRdist pipeline was used in a later analysis to assign CDR3 sequences and most-parsimonious VDJ recombination scenarios. A later analysis defined each TCR beta chain by its CDR3 amino acid sequence plus V-gene family, and excluded reads lacking a unique V-gene family. A later analysis removed several hundred highly shared, low-generation-probability nucleotide sequences to deal with suspected cross-contamination and a sequencing artifact. In a later analysis, a clonal expansion index was calculated for each public chain from normalized within-repertoire ranks of inferred template counts. In a later analysis, generation probabilities were computed using a VDJ recombination model fitted to out-of-frame rearrangements, and the results were checked against IGoR. A later analysis scored TCR-TCR, TCR-HLA and TCR-CMV co-occurrence with hypergeometric tests, applying a repertoire-size bias correction to TCR pairs. A later analysis estimated false discovery rates by permuting HLA or CMV assignments 20 times. A later analysis grouped co-occurring TCRs with DBSCAN, adding TCRdist sequence similarity when clustering within HLA-allele-positive subsets. Co-occurrence clustering excluded repertoires with fewer than 30,000 or more than 120,000 public chains, plus five with anomalous nucleotide sharing. Held by TCRdb, this immuneACCESS table contains in-frame sequences only and omits some clones. Under half of the omission traces to an unresolved V gene where checked; the cause of the rest is unknown. The V and J calls and clone size come from that table; D and trimming were worked out from the DNA. Across this sample there are about 160,000 clones, with around four fifths seen only once. Roughly 1.9% of the sample goes to the ten largest clones.

The specimen sequenced was PBMCs. This receptor was taken from a man aged 18 to 35 in good health and CMV-seronegative. The chain is encoded by TRBV7-8 joined to TRBJ1-5; TRBD1 could be the D gene, as 5 bases match. CDR3 reads: CASSLGGTPDSNQPQHF. The DNA sequence is as follows: TGTGCCAGCAGCTTAGGTGGGACTCCCGATAGCAATCAGCCCCAGCATTTT.